A selection of T cell receptor beta chains follows, all from one sample in a study of blood T cell repertoires in COVID-19. Sequencing used immunoSEQ multiplex PCR; TCRdb keeps in-frame clones, though not all of them. The sample has roughly 500,000 clones, 70% to 90% seen once. Material: peripheral blood. The receptors were gathered from a human donor in a cohort sampled during active COVID-19. The CDR3 runs from the conserved cysteine through the conserved F or W. D genes are given only for firm matches. Not every row has a clone size; where given, it reads once, few, many or a size class.

size,length,J,D,V,CDR3,DNA
-,15,TRBJ2-3,TRBD2,TRBV5-1,CASSTTGTSGDTQYF,TGCGCCAGCAGCACTACCGGGACTAGCGGAGATACGCAGTATTTT
-,14,TRBJ2-7,-,TRBV5-1,CASSLLAGDDEQYF,TGCGCCAGCAGCTTGCTTGCAGGGGACGACGAGCAGTACTTC
-,13,TRBJ2-5,-,TRBV20-1,CSASAFYQETQYF,TGCAGTGCTAGTGCTTTTTACCAAGAGACCCAGTACTTC
-,19,TRBJ1-1,TRBD1,TRBV12-5,CASGPVFTGTGRLNTEAFF,TGTGCTAGTGGCCCTGTGTTTACCGGGACAGGGCGGCTGAACACTGAAGCTTTCTTT
-,12,TRBJ2-7,-,TRBV7-2,CASSLNRDEQYF,TGTGCCAGCAGCCTGAACAGGGACGAGCAGTACTTC
-,13,TRBJ2-3,-,TRBV4-3,CASSQGRGDTQYF,TGCGCCAGCAGCCAAGGGAGGGGAGATACGCAGTATTTT
once,11,TRBJ1-1,-,TRBV30,CAWSVGSEAFF,TGTGCCTGGAGTGTAGGGAGTGAAGCTTTCTTT
-,15,TRBJ2-3,-,TRBV5-6,CASSAGFFTTDTQYF,TGTGCCAGCAGCGCCGGGTTCTTTACTACAGATACGCAGTATTTT
many,18,TRBJ2-1,TRBD2,TRBV12-5,CASGLPGLAGRFNNEQFF,TGTGCTAGTGGTCTCCCGGGACTAGCGGGTAGGTTTAACAATGAGCAGTTCTTC
once,17,TRBJ2-1,TRBD2,TRBV3-1/TRBV3-2,CASSQAMTSGRSNEQFF,TGTGCCAGCAGCCAAGCCATGACTAGCGGGAGGTCTAATGAGCAGTTCTTC
-,13,TRBJ2-7,-,TRBV6-5,CASRRANRDEQYF,TGTGCCAGCAGGAGGGCTAACAGGGACGAGCAGTACTTC
-,15,TRBJ2-3,-,TRBV9,CASSATTGATDTQYF,TGTGCCAGCAGCGCGACGACAGGAGCCACAGATACGCAGTATTTT
few,19,TRBJ2-1,-,TRBV7-3,CASPLKTTKRYSSYNEQFF,TGTGCCAGCCCATTAAAGACCACCAAGAGGTATAGCTCCTACAATGAGCAGTTCTTC
-,14,TRBJ1-1,TRBD1,TRBV19,CASWDRPPNTEAFF,TGTGCCAGTTGGGACAGGCCTCCGAACACTGAAGCTTTCTTT
once,15,TRBJ1-5,-,TRBV10-3,CAISLTADSNQPQHF,TGTGCCATCAGCCTGACAGCCGATAGCAATCAGCCCCAGCATTTT
-,18,TRBJ2-6,-,TRBV3-1/TRBV3-2,CASSSRTSRYSGANVLTF,TGTGCCAGCAGCTCGCGGACATCACGTTACTCTGGGGCCAACGTCCTGACTTTC
-,13,TRBJ1-2,TRBD1,TRBV5-4,CASSWTGLSGYTF,TGTGCCAGCAGCTGGACAGGGCTATCTGGCTACACCTTC
-,15,TRBJ1-4,TRBD1,TRBV7-9,CASSFGQGLSEKLFF,TGTGCCAGCAGCTTCGGACAGGGTTTAAGTGAAAAACTGTTTTTT
-,12,TRBJ1-3,-,TRBV10-1,CASSNSGNTIYF,TGCGCCAGCTCAAACTCTGGAAACACCATATATTTT
-,18,TRBJ2-2,TRBD2,TRBV9,CASSRRMGGRENTGELFF,TGTGCCAGCAGCCGGCGGATGGGAGGGCGGGAGAACACCGGGGAGCTGTTTTTT
-,17,TRBJ1-2,TRBD1,TRBV28,CASSLTGTGYFEVGYTF,TGTGCCAGCAGTCTGACCGGGACAGGGTATTTTGAAGTCGGCTACACCTTC
-,15,TRBJ1-4,-,TRBV7-8,CASSWGDSSNEKLFF,TGTGCCAGCAGCTGGGGCGACAGCTCTAATGAAAAACTGTTTTTT
-,16,TRBJ2-7,TRBD2,TRBV15,CATSRSGASGREEQYF,TGTGCCACCAGCAGATCTGGGGCTAGCGGGAGGGAGGAGCAGTACTTC
-,15,TRBJ2-7,TRBD1,TRBV4-1,CASSQPTGGRYEQYF,TGCGCCAGCAGCCAACCGACAGGGGGTCGCTACGAGCAGTACTTC
-,14,TRBJ2-7,TRBD2,TRBV4-1,CASSQGSGSPEQYF,TGCGCCAGCAGCCAAGGTAGCGGGAGCCCCGAGCAGTACTTC
once,13,TRBJ1-1,-,TRBV7-3,CASSLRSGTEAFF,TGTGCCAGCAGCTTAAGGAGTGGCACTGAAGCTTTCTTT
-,14,TRBJ2-2,TRBD1,TRBV29-1,CSVGQGAVTGELFF,TGCAGCGTTGGACAGGGGGCGGTAACCGGGGAGCTGTTTTTT
few,15,TRBJ2-1,TRBD2,TRBV5-1,CASSRTSGRAHEQFF,TGCGCCAGCAGCCGAACTAGCGGGAGGGCCCATGAGCAGTTCTTC
-,14,TRBJ2-1,TRBD1,TRBV19,CASKDRHYVNEQFF,TGTGCCTCCAAGGACAGGCATTATGTAAATGAGCAGTTCTTC
once,17,TRBJ2-1,TRBD2,TRBV25-1,CASSEESPSGSYNEQFF,TGTGCCAGCAGTGAAGAATCTCCTAGCGGGTCCTACAATGAGCAGTTCTTC
-,17,TRBJ1-3,TRBD1,TRBV6-1,CASSDRGQGTSGNTIYF,TGTGCCAGCAGTGACCGGGGACAGGGGACCTCTGGAAACACCATATATTTT
once,16,TRBJ1-1,TRBD1,TRBV3-1/TRBV3-2,CASSRPGQGLNTEAFF,TGTGCCAGCAGTCGTCCGGGACAGGGGTTAAACACTGAAGCTTTCTTT
medium-sized,18,TRBJ1-6,-,TRBV7-6,CASSLLAGASSYNSPLHF,TGTGCCAGCAGCTTATTGGCAGGGGCGAGCTCCTATAATTCACCCCTCCACTTT
-,15,TRBJ2-5,TRBD2,TRBV6-5,CASSYGAGAGETQYF,TGTGCCAGCAGTTACGGGGCGGGAGCAGGGGAGACCCAGTACTTC
-,13,TRBJ2-3,-,TRBV19,CASRLEGTDTQYF,TGTGCCAGTCGCCTGGAGGGCACAGATACGCAGTATTTT
-,18,TRBJ1-6,TRBD1,TRBV6-2/TRBV6-3,CASSPDFRTGPRDSPLHF,TGTGCCAGCAGTCCAGACTTCCGGACAGGCCCTAGGGATTCACCCCTCCACTTT
-,15,TRBJ2-3,TRBD2,TRBV6-2/TRBV6-3,CASSRREGSTDTQYF,TGTGCCAGCAGTAGGCGGGAGGGTAGCACAGATACGCAGTATTTT
-,11,TRBJ1-3,-,TRBV12-3/TRBV12-4,CASSFRNTIYF,TGTGCCAGCAGTTTTAGAAACACCATATATTTT
-,16,TRBJ1-3,TRBD1,TRBV6-5,CASSSLDRGSGNTIYF,TGTGCCAGCAGTTCCCTCGACAGGGGGTCTGGAAACACCATATATTTT
-,15,TRBJ1-6,TRBD1,TRBV2,CASRPNRGENSPLHF,TGTGCCAGCAGGCCAAACAGGGGCGAGAATTCACCCCTCCACTTT
-,16,TRBJ2-3,TRBD2,TRBV27,CASSSPLAGEGDTQYF,TGTGCCAGCAGTTCGCCCCTAGCGGGAGAAGGAGATACGCAGTATTTT
-,14,TRBJ1-5,TRBD1,TRBV6-5,CASSRGQINQPQHF,TGTGCCAGCAGTAGGGGACAGATCAATCAGCCCCAGCATTTT
-,15,TRBJ1-6,TRBD1,TRBV27,CASSSLGQDNSPLHF,TGTGCCAGCAGTTCCCTCGGACAGGATAATTCACCCCTCCACTTT
-,13,TRBJ1-5,-,TRBV6-5,CASSPGPNQPQHF,TGTGCCAGCAGCCCAGGGCCCAATCAGCCCCAGCATTTT
-,12,TRBJ1-4,-,TRBV6-5,CASVEPNEKLFF,TGTGCCAGCGTAGAACCTAATGAAAAACTGTTTTTT
-,14,TRBJ2-7,TRBD2,TRBV2,CASGGLAGFYEQYF,TGTGCCAGCGGGGGACTAGCGGGATTCTACGAGCAGTACTTC
-,15,TRBJ2-1,TRBD2,TRBV9,CASSVVLAGGTEQFF,TGTGCCAGCAGCGTAGTTCTAGCGGGAGGAACTGAGCAGTTCTTC
-,18,TRBJ1-5,TRBD1,TRBV19,CASSTERDRGQSNQPQHF,TGTGCCAGTAGTACGGAACGGGACAGGGGGCAAAGCAATCAGCCCCAGCATTTT
-,18,TRBJ2-7,TRBD2,TRBV13,CASSLGSGSRFSSYEQYF,TGTGCCAGCAGCTTGGGTAGCGGGAGCCGATTCAGCTCCTACGAGCAGTACTTC
-,17,TRBJ2-1,-,TRBV23-1,CASSQYGLVSSYNEQFF,TGCGCCAGCAGTCAATACGGACTGGTAAGCTCCTACAATGAGCAGTTCTTC
-,13,TRBJ1-2,TRBD1,TRBV7-2,CASSPKTGVGYTF,TGTGCCAGCAGCCCTAAGACAGGGGTTGGCTACACCTTC
-,19,TRBJ2-3,TRBD2,TRBV5-6,CASSALEVASGRSTDTQYF,TGTGCCAGCAGCGCCCTGGAGGTTGCTAGCGGGAGATCCACAGATACGCAGTATTTT
-,15,TRBJ1-1,TRBD1,TRBV6-4,CASSETGAANTEAFF,TGTGCCAGCAGTGAGACAGGGGCTGCGAACACTGAAGCTTTCTTT
-,14,TRBJ1-5,TRBD1,TRBV30,CAWRRTGLNQPQHF,TGTGCCTGGAGAAGGACAGGGCTCAATCAGCCCCAGCATTTT
-,17,TRBJ2-2,TRBD2,TRBV5-4,CASSLTRLAGYTGELFF,TGTGCCAGCAGCTTGACAAGGCTAGCGGGATACACCGGGGAGCTGTTTTTT
-,15,TRBJ2-1,TRBD2,TRBV7-2,CASTAQLAGVQEQFF,TGTGCCAGCACCGCGCAACTAGCGGGAGTCCAAGAGCAGTTCTTC
-,15,TRBJ2-1,-,TRBV19,CASSTARGSYNEQFF,TGTGCCAGTAGTACGGCCAGAGGATCCTACAATGAGCAGTTCTTC
-,15,TRBJ2-7,TRBD1,TRBV14,CASSPRQGIHYEQYF,TGTGCCAGCAGCCCCCGACAGGGGATTCACTACGAGCAGTACTTC
-,15,TRBJ1-5,TRBD1,TRBV15,CATSGGQRDDQPQHF,TGTGCCACCAGCGGGGGACAGCGAGACGATCAGCCCCAGCATTTT